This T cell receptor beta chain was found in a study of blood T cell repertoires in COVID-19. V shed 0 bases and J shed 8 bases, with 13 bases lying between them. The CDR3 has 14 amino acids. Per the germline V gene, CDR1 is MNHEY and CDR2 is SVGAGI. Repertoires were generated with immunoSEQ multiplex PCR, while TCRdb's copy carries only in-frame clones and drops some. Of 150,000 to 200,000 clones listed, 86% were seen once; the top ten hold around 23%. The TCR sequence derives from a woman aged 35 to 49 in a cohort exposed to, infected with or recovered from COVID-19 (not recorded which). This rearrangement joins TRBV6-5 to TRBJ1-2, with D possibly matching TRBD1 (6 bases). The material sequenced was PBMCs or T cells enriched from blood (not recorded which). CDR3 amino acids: CASSYSIAGVGYTF. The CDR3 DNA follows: TGTGCCAGCAGTTACTCGATCGCAGGGGTAGGCTACACCTTC.